A selection of T cell receptor beta chains follows, all from one sample in a study of CD8 T cells in Susac syndrome. Each CDR3 protein is one row after TCRdb ran MiXCR on the immunoSEQ multiplex PCR reads. Among about 130,000 distinct CDR3 sequences listed, about 95% were seen once. Sequenced input: CD4+ T cells from PBMCs. Receptor source: a human donor in good health. CDR3s include the opening cysteine and the closing phenylalanine or tryptophan. The D gene is left open where the match is weak. For some rows the clone size is stated as once, few or many, or as a class when expanded; others skip it.

abundance	v_gene	d_gene	j_gene	CDR3nt	CDR3aa
NA	TRBV12-3/TRBV12-4	NA	TRBJ2-7	TGTGCCAGCAGTTTCGGGCTTTACGAGCAGTACTTC	CASSFGLYEQYF
NA	TRBV7-2	NA	TRBJ2-5	TGTGCCAGCAGCGGGAGGATTGAAGAGACCCAGTACTTC	CASSGRIEETQYF
NA	TRBV28	TRBD1	TRBJ2-7	TGTGCCAGCAGCGCCGGCGGAACAGGGGGTGAGCACGAGCAGTACTTC	CASSAGGTGGEHEQYF
NA	TRBV20-1	TRBD2	TRBJ2-5	TGCAGTGCTAGGACTAGCGGGAGCCAAGAGACCCAGTACTTC	CSARTSGSQETQYF
NA	TRBV3-1	TRBD2	TRBJ2-2	TGTGCCAGCAGCCAAAAAGCGGGAGATTTTCCCGGGGAGCTGTTTTTT	CASSQKAGDFPGELFF
NA	TRBV5-1	NA	TRBJ1-1	TGCGCCAGCAGCTTGGTTACAGTCGGGAACACTGAAGCTTTCTTT	CASSLVTVGNTEAFF
NA	TRBV18	TRBD1	TRBJ2-7	TGTGCCAGCTCACCGGGTCCGGGACAGACCTACGAGCAGTACTTC	CASSPGPGQTYEQYF
NA	TRBV27	NA	TRBJ2-1	TGTGCCAGCAGCGGAGGGGGGCCGCTTAGCTCCTACAATGAGCAGTTCTTC	CASSGGGPLSSYNEQFF
NA	TRBV5-1	TRBD1	TRBJ1-5	TGCGCCAGCAGCCCGGGAGGGACAGAAAGCAATCAGCCCCAGCATTTT	CASSPGGTESNQPQHF
NA	TRBV7-9	NA	TRBJ2-5	TGTGCCAGCAGCACCCCAGAGACCCAGTACTTC	CASSTPETQYF
NA	TRBV3-1	NA	TRBJ1-1	TGTGCCAGCAGCCAAGGAGCGGAGAACACTGAAGCTTTCTTT	CASSQGAENTEAFF
NA	TRBV5-1	TRBD2	TRBJ2-2	TGCGCCAGCAGTACAGCGGGGCCGAACACCGGGGAGCTGTTTTTT	CASSTAGPNTGELFF
once	TRBV12-3/TRBV12-4	NA	TRBJ1-3	TGTGCCAGCTGGTGGGGCATCGCTGGAAACACCATATATTTT	CASWWGIAGNTIYF
NA	TRBV12-3/TRBV12-4	NA	TRBJ2-2	TGTGCCAGCAGTTTAGGAGGGAGGGGGACCGGGGAGCTGTTTTTT	CASSLGGRGTGELFF
NA	TRBV6-2/TRBV6-3	NA	TRBJ2-1	TGTGCCAGCAGGCATACAGGGAGCTCCTACAATGAGCAGTTCTTC	CASRHTGSSYNEQFF
NA	TRBV30	TRBD1	TRBJ1-6	TGTGCCTGGAAGAAGGGATTGACAGGGAAGGATAATTCACCCCTCCACTTT	CAWKKGLTGKDNSPLHF